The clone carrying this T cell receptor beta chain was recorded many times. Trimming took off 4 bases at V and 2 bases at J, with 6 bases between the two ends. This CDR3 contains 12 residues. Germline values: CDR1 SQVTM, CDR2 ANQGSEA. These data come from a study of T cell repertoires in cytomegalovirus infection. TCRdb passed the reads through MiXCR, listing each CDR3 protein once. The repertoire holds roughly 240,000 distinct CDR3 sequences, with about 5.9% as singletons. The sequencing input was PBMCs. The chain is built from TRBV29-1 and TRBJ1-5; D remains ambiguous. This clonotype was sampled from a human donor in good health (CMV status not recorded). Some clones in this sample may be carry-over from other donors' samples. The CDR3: CSVGTGNQPQHF. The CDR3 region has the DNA TGCAGCGTTGGGACGGGCAATCAGCCCCAGCATTTT.